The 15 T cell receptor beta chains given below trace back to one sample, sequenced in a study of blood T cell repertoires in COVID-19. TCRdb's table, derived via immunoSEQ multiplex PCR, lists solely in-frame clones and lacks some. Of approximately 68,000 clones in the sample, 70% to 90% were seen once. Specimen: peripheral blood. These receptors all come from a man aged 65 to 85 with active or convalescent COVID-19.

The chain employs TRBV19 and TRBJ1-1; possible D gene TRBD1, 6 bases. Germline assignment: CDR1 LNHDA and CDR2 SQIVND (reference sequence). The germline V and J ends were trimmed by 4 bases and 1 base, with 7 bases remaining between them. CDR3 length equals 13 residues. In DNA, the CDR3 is TGTGCCAGTAGTACGGGACAGAACACTGAAGCTTTCTTT. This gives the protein CASSTGQNTEAFF.

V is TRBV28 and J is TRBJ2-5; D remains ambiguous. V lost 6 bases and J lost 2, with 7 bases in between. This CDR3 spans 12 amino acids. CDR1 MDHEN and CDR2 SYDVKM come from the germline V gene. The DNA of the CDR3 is TGTGCCAGCAGCCAACAACAAGAGACCCAGTACTTC. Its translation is CASSQQQETQYF.

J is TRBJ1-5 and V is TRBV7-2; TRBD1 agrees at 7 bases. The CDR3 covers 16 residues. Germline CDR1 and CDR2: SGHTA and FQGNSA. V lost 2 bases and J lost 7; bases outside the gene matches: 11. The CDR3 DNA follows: TGTGCCAGCAGCTTAAATAACAGGGGACATGGGCAGCCCCAGCATTTT. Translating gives CASSLNNRGHGQPQHF.

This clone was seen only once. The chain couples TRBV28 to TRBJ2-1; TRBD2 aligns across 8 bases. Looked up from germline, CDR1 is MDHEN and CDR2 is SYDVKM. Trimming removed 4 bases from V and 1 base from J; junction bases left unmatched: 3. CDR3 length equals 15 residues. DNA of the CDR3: TGTGCCAGCAGTTCCAGCGGGAGTTCCTACAATGAGCAGTTCTTC. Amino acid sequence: CASSSSGSSYNEQFF. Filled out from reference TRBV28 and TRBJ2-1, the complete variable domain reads DVKVTQSSRYLVKRTGEKVFLECVQDMDHENMFWYRQDPGLGLRLIYFSYDVKMKEKGDIPEGYSVSREKKERFSLILESASTNQTSMYLCASSSSGSSYNEQFFGPGTRLTVL.

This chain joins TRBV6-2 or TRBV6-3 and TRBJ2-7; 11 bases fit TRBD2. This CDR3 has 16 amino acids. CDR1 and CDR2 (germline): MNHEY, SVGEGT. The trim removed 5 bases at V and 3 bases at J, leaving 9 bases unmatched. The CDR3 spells CASSRPSGRNIYEQYF. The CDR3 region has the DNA TGTGCCAGCAGTCGTCCTAGCGGGAGGAATATCTACGAGCAGTACTTC.

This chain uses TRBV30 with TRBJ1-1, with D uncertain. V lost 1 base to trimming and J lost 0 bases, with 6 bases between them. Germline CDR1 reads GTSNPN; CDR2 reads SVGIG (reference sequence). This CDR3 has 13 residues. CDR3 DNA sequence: TGTGCCTGGAGTGGGCAGATGAACACTGAAGCTTTCTTT. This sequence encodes CAWSGQMNTEAFF.

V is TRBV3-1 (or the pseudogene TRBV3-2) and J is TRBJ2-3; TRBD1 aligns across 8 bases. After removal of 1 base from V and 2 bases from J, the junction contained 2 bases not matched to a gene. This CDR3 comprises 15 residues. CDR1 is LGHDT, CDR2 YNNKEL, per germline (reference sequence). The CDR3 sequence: CASSQGQGTTDTQYF. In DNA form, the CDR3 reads TGTGCCAGCAGCCAAGGACAGGGGACCACAGATACGCAGTATTTT.

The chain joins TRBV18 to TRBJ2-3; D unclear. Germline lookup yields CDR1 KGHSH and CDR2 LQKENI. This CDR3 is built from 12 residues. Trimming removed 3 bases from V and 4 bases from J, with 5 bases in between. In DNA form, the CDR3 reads TGTGCCAGCTCACCCTACGCAGATACGCAGTATTTT. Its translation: CASSPYADTQYF.

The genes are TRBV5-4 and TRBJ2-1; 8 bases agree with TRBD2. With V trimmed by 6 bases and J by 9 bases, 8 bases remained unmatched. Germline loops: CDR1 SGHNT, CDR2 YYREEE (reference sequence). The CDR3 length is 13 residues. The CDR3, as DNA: TGTGCCAGCACCTCCGGGGGGGCGGGTGAGCAGTTCTTC. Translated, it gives CASTSGGAGEQFF.

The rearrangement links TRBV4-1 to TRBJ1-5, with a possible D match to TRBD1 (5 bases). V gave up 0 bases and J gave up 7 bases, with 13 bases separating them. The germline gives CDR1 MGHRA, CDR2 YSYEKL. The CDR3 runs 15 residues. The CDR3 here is CASSQDGARVQPQHF. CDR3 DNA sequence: TGCGCCAGCAGCCAAGATGGGGCCCGGGTCCAGCCCCAGCATTTT.

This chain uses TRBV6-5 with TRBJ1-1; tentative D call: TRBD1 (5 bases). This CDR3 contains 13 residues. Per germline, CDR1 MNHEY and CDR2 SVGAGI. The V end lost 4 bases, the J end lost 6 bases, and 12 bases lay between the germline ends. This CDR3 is CASSLGPSAEAFF. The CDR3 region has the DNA TGTGCCAGCAGTTTGGGGCCTAGCGCTGAAGCTTTCTTT.

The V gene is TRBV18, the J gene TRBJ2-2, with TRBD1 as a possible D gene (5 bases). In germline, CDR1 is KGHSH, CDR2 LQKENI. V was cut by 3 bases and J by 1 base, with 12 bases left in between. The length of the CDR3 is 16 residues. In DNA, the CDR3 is TGTGCCAGCTCACCGAAGGGGCAAGAGAACACCGGGGAGCTGTTTTTT. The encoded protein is CASSPKGQENTGELFF. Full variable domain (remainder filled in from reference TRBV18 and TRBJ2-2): NAGVMQNPRHLVRRRGQEARLRCSPMKGHSHVYWYRQLPEEGLKFMVYLQKENIIDESGMPKERFSAEFPKEGPSILRIQQVVRGDSAAYFCASSPKGQENTGELFFGEGSRLTVL.

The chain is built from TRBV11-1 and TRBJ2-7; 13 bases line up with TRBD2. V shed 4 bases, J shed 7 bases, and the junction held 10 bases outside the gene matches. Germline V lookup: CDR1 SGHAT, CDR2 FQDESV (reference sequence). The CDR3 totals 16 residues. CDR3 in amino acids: CASSSRTSGRVGEQYF. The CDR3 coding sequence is TGTGCCAGCAGCTCTAGGACTAGCGGGAGAGTCGGGGAGCAGTACTTC.

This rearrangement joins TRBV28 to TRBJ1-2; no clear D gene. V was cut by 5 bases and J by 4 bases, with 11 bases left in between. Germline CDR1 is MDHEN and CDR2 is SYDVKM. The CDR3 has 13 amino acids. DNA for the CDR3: TGTGCCAGCAGTACCCCGGGATCCTATGGCTACACCTTC. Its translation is CASSTPGSYGYTF.

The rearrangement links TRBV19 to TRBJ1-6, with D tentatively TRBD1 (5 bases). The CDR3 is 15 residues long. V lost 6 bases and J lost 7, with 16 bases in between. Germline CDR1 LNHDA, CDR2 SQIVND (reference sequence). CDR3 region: CASSARHGGNSPLHF. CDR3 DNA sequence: TGTGCCAGTAGCGCCCGTCACGGGGGAAATTCACCCCTCCACTTT. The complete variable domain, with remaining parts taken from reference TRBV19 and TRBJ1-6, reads DGGITQSPKYLFRKEGQNVTLSCEQNLNHDAMYWYRQDPGQGLRLIYYSQIVNDFQKGDIAEGYSVSREKKESFPLTVTSAQKNPTAFYLCASSARHGGNSPLHFGNGTRLTVT.